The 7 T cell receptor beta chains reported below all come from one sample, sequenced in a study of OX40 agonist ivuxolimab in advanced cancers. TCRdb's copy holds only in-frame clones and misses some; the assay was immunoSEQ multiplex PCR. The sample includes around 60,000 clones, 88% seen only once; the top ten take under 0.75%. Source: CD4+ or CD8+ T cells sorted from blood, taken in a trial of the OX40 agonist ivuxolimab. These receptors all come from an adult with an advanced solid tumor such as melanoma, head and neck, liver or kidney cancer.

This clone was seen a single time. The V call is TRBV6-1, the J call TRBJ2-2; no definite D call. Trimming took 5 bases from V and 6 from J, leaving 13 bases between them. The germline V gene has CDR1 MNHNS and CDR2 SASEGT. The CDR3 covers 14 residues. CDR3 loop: CASSRVGKSGELFF. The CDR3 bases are TGTGCCAGCAGTAGAGTAGGGAAGTCCGGGGAGCTGTTTTTT.

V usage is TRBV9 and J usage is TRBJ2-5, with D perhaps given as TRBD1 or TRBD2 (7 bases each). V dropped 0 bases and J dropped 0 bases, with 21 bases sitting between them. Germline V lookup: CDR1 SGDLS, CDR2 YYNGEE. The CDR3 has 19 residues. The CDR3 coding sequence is TGTGCCAGCAGCGTAGGCGGAGCGGGAAAGGGGGCCCACCAAGAGACCCAGTACTTC. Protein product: CASSVGGAGKGAHQETQYF.

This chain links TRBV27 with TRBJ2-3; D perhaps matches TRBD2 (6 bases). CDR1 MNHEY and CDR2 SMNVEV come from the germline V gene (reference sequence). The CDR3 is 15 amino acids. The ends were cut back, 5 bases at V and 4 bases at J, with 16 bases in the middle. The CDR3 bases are TGTGCCAGCAGTCCCCTGGTGGGAGGTCCAGATACGCAGTATTTT. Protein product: CASSPLVGGPDTQYF.

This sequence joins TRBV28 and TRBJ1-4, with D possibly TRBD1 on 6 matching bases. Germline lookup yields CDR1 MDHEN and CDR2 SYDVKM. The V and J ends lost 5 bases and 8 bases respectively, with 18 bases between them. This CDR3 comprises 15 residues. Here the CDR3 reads CASSPSQGMREKLFF. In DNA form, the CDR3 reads TGTGCCAGCAGTCCGTCCCAGGGGATGCGGGAAAAACTGTTTTTT.

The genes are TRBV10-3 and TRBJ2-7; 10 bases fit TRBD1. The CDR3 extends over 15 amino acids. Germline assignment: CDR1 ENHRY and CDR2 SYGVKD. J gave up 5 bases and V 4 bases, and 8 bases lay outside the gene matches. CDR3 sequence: CAISGGGQGTHEQYF. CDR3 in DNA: TGTGCCATCAGTGGCGGGGGACAGGGGACCCACGAGCAGTACTTC.

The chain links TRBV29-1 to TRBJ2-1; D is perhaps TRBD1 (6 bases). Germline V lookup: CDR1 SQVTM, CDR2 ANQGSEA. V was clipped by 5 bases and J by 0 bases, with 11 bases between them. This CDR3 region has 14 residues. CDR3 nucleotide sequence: TGCAGCGTTAACAGGGCTAGCTCCTACAATGAGCAGTTCTTC. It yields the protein CSVNRASSYNEQFF.

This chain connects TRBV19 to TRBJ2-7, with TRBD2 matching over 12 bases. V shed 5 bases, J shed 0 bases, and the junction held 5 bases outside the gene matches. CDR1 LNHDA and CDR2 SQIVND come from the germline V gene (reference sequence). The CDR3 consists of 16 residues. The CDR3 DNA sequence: TGTGCCAGTAGTGGGGAGACTAGCGGGAGCTCCTACGAGCAGTACTTC. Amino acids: CASSGETSGSSYEQYF. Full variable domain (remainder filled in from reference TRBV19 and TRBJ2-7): DGGITQSPKYLFRKEGQNVTLSCEQNLNHDAMYWYRQDPGQGLRLIYYSQIVNDFQKGDIAEGYSVSREKKESFPLTVTSAQKNPTAFYLCASSGETSGSSYEQYFGPGTRLTVT.